This passage covers 2 T cell receptor beta chains from one sample sequenced in a study of vaccination and CD4 T cells after COVID-19. Noted treatment: roughly 11-day PBMC culture with coronavirus spike peptide pools or control peptides (ViraFEST assay). The study sequenced cultured CD4+ T cell DNA using the Oncomine TCR Beta short-read assay. TCRdb reprocessed the PCR reads via MiXCR and lists one record per CDR3 protein. This table has 4,000 or so distinct CDR3 sequences, 20% appearing once. These TCRs' antigens remain unknown. The sample taken for sequencing was CD4+ T cells from blood, cultured in vitro. All receptors come from a human donor who had recovered from COVID-19.

In its sample, this clonotype is medium-sized. The rearrangement joins TRBV30 to TRBJ1-1; no reliable D call. Germline values: CDR1 GTSNPN, CDR2 SVGIG (reference sequence). V lost 2 bases to trimming and J lost 8 bases, with 9 bases between them. The CDR3 runs 11 residues. The CDR3 bases are TGTGCCTGGAGTCAACAGAGCGAAGCTTTCTTT. This sequence encodes CAWSQQSEAFF. Combining the CDR3 with reference TRBV30 and TRBJ1-1 gives the whole variable domain SQTIHQWPATLVQPVGSPLSLECTVEGTSNPNLYWYRQAAGRGLQLLFYSVGIGQISSEVPQNLSASRPQDRQFILSSKKLLLSDSGFYLCAWSQQSEAFFGQGTRLTVV.

This clonotype was seen only a few times. The rearrangement links TRBV7-9 to TRBJ2-7; 8 bases line up with TRBD1. The CDR3 sequence is 14 residues long. V was pared by 2 bases and J by 7 bases, with 7 bases of the junction left unmatched. Germline V gene sequence: CDR1 SEHNR, CDR2 FQNEAQ (reference sequence). The CDR3 reads CASSLQQGEEEQYF. The CDR3 DNA is TGTGCCAGCAGCTTACAACAGGGGGAAGAGGAGCAGTACTTC. The full variable domain, rest sourced from reference TRBV7-9 and TRBJ2-7, is DTGVSQNPRHKITKRGQNVTFRCDPISEHNRLYWYRQTLGQGPEFLTYFQNEAQLEKSRLLSDRFSAERPKGSFSTLEIQRTEQGDSAMYLCASSLQQGEEEQYFGPGTRLTVT.